The 19 T cell receptor beta chains reported below all come from one sample, sequenced in a study of blood T cell repertoires in COVID-19. The protocol was immunoSEQ multiplex PCR, while the TCRdb copy is restricted to in-frame clones and leaves out a portion. The profile shows 150,000 or so clones, less than 90% of them singletons. The specimen sequenced was PBMCs or T cells enriched from blood (not recorded which). These TCRs come from a woman in her 50s who had been exposed to COVID-19.

The chain uses TRBV2 and TRBJ1-5, with 8 bases fitting TRBD1. CDR1 and CDR2 from the germline V gene are SNHLY and FYNNEI. Unmatched junction bases numbered 6, after V lost 10 bases and J lost 4 bases. The CDR3 length is 13 residues. The CDR3 nucleotides are TGTGCCACGAACAGGGGGTGGAATCAGCCCCAGCATTTT. It yields the protein CATNRGWNQPQHF.

The chain recombines TRBV5-1 with TRBJ1-3; TRBD1 agrees at 9 bases. Germline V gene sequence: CDR1 SGHRS, CDR2 YFSETQ. The CDR3 contains 15 residues. The trim removed 1 base at V and 7 bases at J, leaving 6 bases unmatched. This CDR3 is CASSLQGTGRNTIYF. The CDR3 nucleotides read TGCGCCAGCAGCTTGCAGGGGACAGGGCGTAACACCATATATTTT.

The chain joins TRBV5-1 to TRBJ2-1; 8 bases are shared with TRBD2. The germline V gene encodes CDR1 SGHRS and CDR2 YFSETQ. Germline trimming cut 7 bases from V and 0 bases from J; bases unmatched to any gene: 9. The CDR3 sequence is 16 residues long. The CDR3 DNA sequence: TGCGCCAGCGCCCCCCGAGGGACTAGCTCCTACAATGAGCAGTTCTTC. Translation: CASAPRGTSSYNEQFF.

This clone was observed once. Other DNA sequences in the same sample also yield this CDR3. The chain carries TRBV19 and TRBJ1-2; TRBD1 matches 7 bases. This CDR3 spans 12 amino acids. Germline V gene sequence: CDR1 LNHDA, CDR2 SQIVND (reference sequence). V lost 6 bases to trimming and J lost 5 bases; unmatched junction nucleotides: 3. Written as DNA, the CDR3 is TGTGCCAGTAGCCGGACAGGTTATGGCTACACCTTC. Translated: CASSRTGYGYTF. The whole variable domain, filled in from reference TRBV19 and TRBJ1-2, reads DGGITQSPKYLFRKEGQNVTLSCEQNLNHDAMYWYRQDPGQGLRLIYYSQIVNDFQKGDIAEGYSVSREKKESFPLTVTSAQKNPTAFYLCASSRTGYGYTFGSGTRLTVV.

The chain carries TRBV5-1 and TRBJ2-4, with TRBD1 matching over 12 bases. This CDR3 is built from 17 residues. In germline, CDR1 is SGHRS, CDR2 YFSETQ. V lost 1 base, J lost 6 bases, and 8 bases stayed unmatched. The CDR3 bases are TGCGCCAGCAGCTTGAATCCGGGACAGGGGGCTGGAAACATTCAGTACTTC. Protein product: CASSLNPGQGAGNIQYF.

CDR3 loop: CASSWGGATNEKLFF. CDR3 DNA: TGTGCCAGCAGCTGGGGGGGCGCAACTAATGAAAAACTGTTTTTT. The rearrangement joins TRBV28 to TRBJ1-4; the D gene is possibly TRBD1 (6 bases). Germline V gives CDR1 MDHEN, CDR2 SYDVKM. V shed 6 bases and J shed 0 bases, with 11 bases lying between them. This CDR3 is built from 15 residues.

This clone was picked up a small number of times. This sequence joins TRBV4-3 and TRBJ2-1; D not certain. CDR3 length: 17 amino acids. The V gene lost 0 bases and the J gene lost 0 bases, with 12 bases spanning the gap. Germline CDR1 reads LGHNA; CDR2 reads YSLEER. The CDR3 nucleotides are TGCGCCAGCAGCCAAGAGGCCGCGGTTATCTCCTACAATGAGCAGTTCTTC. It translates to CASSQEAAVISYNEQFF.

This sequence joins TRBV27 and TRBJ2-1; D perhaps matches TRBD1 (6 bases). V lost 10 bases and J 3 bases, leaving 19 bases between the germline ends. The CDR3 runs to 15 residues. Germline V CDR1 and CDR2: MNHEY, SMNVEV (reference sequence). CDR3 region: CATLPNRANYNEQFF. Here the CDR3 DNA reads TGTGCCACCCTACCCAACAGGGCTAACTACAATGAGCAGTTCTTC.

J is TRBJ2-2 and V is TRBV9; 7 nucleotides match TRBD2. This CDR3 has 17 amino acids. V lost 0 bases to trimming and J lost 4 bases; unmatched junction nucleotides: 9. Germline values: CDR1 SGDLS, CDR2 YYNGEE. The CDR3 DNA sequence: TGTGCCAGCAGCGTAGAGGTGGGAGGGCCGGTCACCGGGGAGCTGTTTTTT. Residues: CASSVEVGGPVTGELFF.

The rearrangement links TRBV7-9 to TRBJ2-1; 12 nucleotides align to TRBD2. Germline trimming cut 4 bases from V and 8 bases from J; bases unmatched to any gene: 6. The CDR3 runs to 15 residues. Germline CDR1 and CDR2: SEHNR and FQNEAQ (reference sequence). Here the CDR3 reads CASSSTSGRSHEQFF. The DNA for the CDR3 is TGTGCCAGCAGCTCCACTAGCGGGAGGTCCCATGAGCAGTTCTTC.

The rearrangement links TRBV7-3 to TRBJ2-1; no reliable D call. Per the germline V gene, CDR1 is SGHTA and CDR2 is FQGTGA. The CDR3 has 13 residues. V lost 5 bases, J lost 7 bases, and 12 bases lay in between. CDR3 coding DNA: TGTGCCAGCAGCCGGTCGATGGAGAATGAGCAGTTCTTC. Translated, it gives CASSRSMENEQFF.

This chain links TRBV6-5 with TRBJ1-3; unclear D gene. V was pared by 6 bases and J by 0 bases, with 12 bases between. CDR3 length: 15 amino acids. Germline V CDR1 and CDR2: MNHEY, SVGAGI. The CDR3 DNA is TGTGCCAGCAGACCTCCGGGATTCTCTGGAAACACCATATATTTT. Translating it yields CASRPPGFSGNTIYF.

The chain uses TRBV3-1 (or the pseudogene TRBV3-2) and TRBJ2-7; possibly TRBD2 for D (6 bases). The CDR3 has 12 residues. V lost 3 bases and J 9 bases, leaving 12 bases between the germline ends. Germline CDR1 reads LGHDT; CDR2 reads YNNKEL (reference sequence). The CDR3 reads CASSQLGGVQYF. DNA of the CDR3: TGTGCCAGCAGCCAGTTGGGCGGGGTGCAGTACTTC.

This chain joins TRBV29-1 and TRBJ2-1, with TRBD1 identical over 7 bases. Germline CDR1 is SQVTM and CDR2 is ANQGSEA. The CDR3 runs 13 residues. J gave up 3 bases and V 7 bases, and 6 bases lay outside the gene matches. This CDR3 is CSATTGYYNEQFF. The CDR3 DNA sequence: TGCAGCGCAACGACAGGGTACTACAATGAGCAGTTCTTC.

The J gene is TRBJ2-1, the V gene TRBV14, with 10 bases fitting TRBD2. Germline V gene sequence: CDR1 SGHDN, CDR2 FVKESK. J lost 4 bases, V lost 0 bases, and 12 bases had no gene match. The CDR3 runs 19 residues. CDR3 sequence: CASSQDLGVAGGLYNEQFF. The CDR3 nucleotides are TGTGCCAGCAGCCAAGATCTTGGCGTAGCGGGGGGCTTATACAATGAGCAGTTCTTC.

V gene TRBV6-6 combines with J gene TRBJ1-2, with 7 bases matching TRBD1. CDR1 is MNHNY and CDR2 is SVGAGI in the germline V gene (reference sequence). The CDR3 is made up of 14 amino acids. Unmatched junction bases numbered 14, after V lost 8 bases and J lost 8 bases. CDR3 sequence (DNA): TGTGCCAGCGGGGCAGGGGGGACCGGCCCGGGCTACACCTTC. It is translated as CASGAGGTGPGYTF.

This sequence joins TRBV6-2 or TRBV6-3 and TRBJ2-3, with TRBD2 matching 9 bases. The CDR3 runs to 17 residues. Trimming took 5 bases from V and 4 from J; bases not matched to a gene: 13. Germline-derived CDR1 and CDR2 are MNHEY and SVGEGT. CDR3 sequence (DNA): TGTGCCAGCAGTAAGAGAGGCGGGGGGGCGGCGGCAGATACGCAGTATTTT. This codes for CASSKRGGGAAADTQYF.

This clone was counted once. V is TRBV10-3 and J is TRBJ2-2; 14 bases are shared with TRBD2. Per germline, CDR1 ENHRY and CDR2 SYGVKD. Trimming cost V 5 bases and J 0 bases; bases outside gene matches: 11. The CDR3 sequence is 20 residues long. CDR3 protein: CAISLTGTSGGFANTGELFF. The CDR3 coding sequence is TGTGCCATCAGTCTCACCGGGACTAGCGGGGGCTTCGCGAACACCGGGGAGCTGTTTTTT.

The gene calls are TRBV9 and TRBJ1-2; a weak D match, TRBD1 (5 bases). Trimming shortened V by 1 base and J by 0 bases, and 7 bases separated the two germline ends. The CDR3 sequence is 14 residues long. Looked up from germline, CDR1 is SGDLS and CDR2 is YYNGEE. The CDR3 reads CASSVQGTNYGYTF. In nucleotides, the CDR3 is TGTGCCAGCAGCGTACAGGGTACTAACTATGGCTACACCTTC.